These T cell receptor beta chains were read from a single sample in a study of vaccination effects on CD4 cells after COVID-19. Measured with immunoSEQ multiplex PCR; TCRdb has only the in-frame clones, and not every one. The table lists tens of thousands of clones, approximately 73% of them singletons. The antigens of these receptors remain unknown. The sample here was CD4+ T cells from PBMCs cultured with HCoV-229E spike peptides, taken after COVID-19 vaccination. Receptors were obtained from a human donor who received a COVID-19 vaccine. Both conserved end residues are part of each CDR3. Each record gives: clone size, V gene, J gene, D gene, CDR3 DNA, CDR3 protein. The D gene is left open where the match is weak. Clone size is given for some rows only: seen once, a few or many times, or a class if the clone is expanded.

>once|TRBV7-8|TRBJ1-5|NA
TGTGCCAGCACTAGGGAGGGGGTGTCCACTCAGCCCCAGCATTTT
CASTREGVSTQPQHF
>NA|TRBV29-1|TRBJ1-2|TRBD1
TGCAGCGCAGGGGACAGGGGGCTTGGCTATGGCTACACCTTC
CSAGDRGLGYGYTF
>NA|TRBV29-1|TRBJ2-5|TRBD2
TGCAGCGGGGACTTAGCGGGGATCGAGGCGACCCAGTACTTC
CSGDLAGIEATQYF
>NA|TRBV4-1|TRBJ1-5|NA
TGCGCCAGCAGCCCCCCGTGGGAAAATCAGCCCCAGCATTTT
CASSPPWENQPQHF
>once|TRBV5-1|TRBJ2-4|TRBD2
TGCGCCAGCAGCTTGGAACTAGCGGGGGGTCGAGGGGACATTCAGTACTTC
CASSLELAGGRGDIQYF
>NA|TRBV24-1|TRBJ2-1|TRBD2
TGTGCCACCAGTGAACAGCCCGGGACTAGCGGGGGTCCGAGCTCCTACAATAAGCAGTTCTTC
CATSEQPGTSGGPSSYNKQFF
>NA|TRBV7-2|TRBJ1-2|NA
TGTGCCAGCAGCCGTCAGAAAGTCTATGGCTACACCTTC
CASSRQKVYGYTF
>few|TRBV9|TRBJ2-1|TRBD2
TGTGCCAGCAGCACAGCGGGGGGGCCGCGGGAGCAGTTCTTC
CASSTAGGPREQFF
>NA|TRBV4-3|TRBJ1-3|NA
TGCGCCAGCAGCCAAGAAGTATCGGGTTTGGGGGGAAACACCATATATTTT
CASSQEVSGLGGNTIYF
>NA|TRBV29-1|TRBJ1-1|TRBD1
TGCAGCGGCCGGACAGGGTCGCGCGCTGAAGCTTTCTTT
CSGRTGSRAEAFF
>NA|TRBV11-1|TRBJ2-2|NA
TGTGCCAGCAGACCGGGTCCCCAAACCGGGGAGCTGTTTTTT
CASRPGPQTGELFF
>few|TRBV5-4|TRBJ1-3|NA
TGTGCCAGCAGCTCCGCCGCGACAGCTGGAAACACCATATATTTT
CASSSAATAGNTIYF
>once|TRBV5-4|TRBJ2-1|NA
TGTGCCAGCAGTTACCAAGTAAGGGATTTGGATGAGCAGTTCTTC
CASSYQVRDLDEQFF
>NA|TRBV3-1/TRBV3-2|TRBJ2-1|NA
TGTGCCAGCAGCCAAATGTTAACCAGTGAGCAGTTCTTC
CASSQMLTSEQFF
>NA|TRBV18|TRBJ2-3|NA
TGTGCCAGCTCACCACGACAACTTAACACAGATACGCAGTATTTT
CASSPRQLNTDTQYF
>few|TRBV18|TRBJ1-2|NA
TGTGCCAGCTCAAGTCGGGGAAGCTATGGCTACACCTTC
CASSSRGSYGYTF
>NA|TRBV6-5|TRBJ1-2|NA
TGTGCCAGCAGTCCCCGGACAGCCGGAATTGATGGCTACACCTTC
CASSPRTAGIDGYTF
>NA|TRBV9|TRBJ2-3|NA
TGTGCCAGCAGCGTATGGCGCGACGCCACCACAGATACGCAGTATTTT
CASSVWRDATTDTQYF
>NA|TRBV7-2|TRBJ1-1|NA
TGTGCCAGCAGCCCCGACAGGCCGGGACTGAACACTGAAGCTTTCTTT
CASSPDRPGLNTEAFF
>NA|TRBV3-1/TRBV3-2|TRBJ1-2|TRBD1
TGTGCCAGCAGCTCCAATAAACCGGGACAGGGACCCTATGGCTACACCTTC
CASSSNKPGQGPYGYTF
>NA|TRBV5-1|TRBJ2-3|NA
TGCGCCAGCAGCTTGGTCCGCACAGATACGCAGTATTTT
CASSLVRTDTQYF
>once|TRBV2|TRBJ2-1|NA
TGTGCCAGCGCCTTAGGCTCCTACAATGAGCAGTTCTTC
CASALGSYNEQFF
>NA|TRBV7-9|TRBJ1-1|NA
TGTGCCAGCAGCACAACAGCGAACACTGAAGCTTTCTTT
CASSTTANTEAFF
>NA|TRBV11-1|TRBJ1-1|NA
TGTGCCAGCACCGAGACGGGGCGCACTGAAGCTTTCTTT
CASTETGRTEAFF
>NA|TRBV28|TRBJ1-2|NA
TGTGCCAGCAGTTTAGCAGACCTTACTAACTATGGCTACACCTTC
CASSLADLTNYGYTF
>NA|TRBV18|TRBJ1-1|TRBD1
TGTGCCAGCTCACGGGACAGAAAGAACACTGAAGCTTTCTTT
CASSRDRKNTEAFF
>NA|TRBV7-2|TRBJ2-1|TRBD2
TGTGCCAGCAGCTTAGCCCGGACTAGCGGGCAGTTCTTC
CASSLARTSGQFF
>NA|TRBV2|TRBJ2-2|TRBD2
TGTGCCAGCAGGGGGACTAGCGGCTCCGGGGAGCTGTTTTTT
CASRGTSGSGELFF
>once|TRBV2|TRBJ2-2|TRBD1
TGTGCCAGCAGGGGGACAGGGGGCGCGATTACCGGGGAGCTGTTTTTT
CASRGTGGAITGELFF
>NA|TRBV6-5|TRBJ2-1|NA
TGTGCCAGCAGCCTTCTTGGGAGCTCCTACAATGAGCAGTTCTTC
CASSLLGSSYNEQFF
>NA|TRBV19|TRBJ2-2|TRBD1
TGTGCCAGTTGTAGACGACAGGGAAACACCGGGGAGCTGTTTTTT
CASCRRQGNTGELFF
>few|TRBV7-2|TRBJ2-6|NA
TGTGCCAGCAGCCCGCGGGTAGGGGCCAACGTCCTGACTTTC
CASSPRVGANVLTF
>NA|TRBV5-1|TRBJ1-2|NA
TGCGCCAGCAGCATACTACAGGGAGCTAACTATGGCTACACCTTC
CASSILQGANYGYTF
>NA|TRBV7-9|TRBJ2-3|NA
TGTGCCAGCAGCGCCTCTCGGGGCACAGATACGCAGTATTTT
CASSASRGTDTQYF
>NA|TRBV7-6|TRBJ1-4|NA
TGTGCCAGCAGCCCCCGGGCCGCGAATGAAAAACTGTTTTTT
CASSPRAANEKLFF
>NA|TRBV2|TRBJ1-2|NA
TGTGCCAGCAGTGAAGGCTGGGGGAGGGACTATGGCTACACCTTC
CASSEGWGRDYGYTF
>once|TRBV18|TRBJ1-2|NA
TGTGCCAGCTCACCTTCGGACAGTCCCGGTGGCTACACCTTC
CASSPSDSPGGYTF
>NA|TRBV18|TRBJ2-1|NA
TGTGCCAGCTCACCCCTGGGGGCACTAGGAATTAATGAGCAGTTCTTC
CASSPLGALGINEQFF
>NA|TRBV7-2|TRBJ1-4|NA
TGTGCCAGCAGCTGGACAGTCGAGAATGAAAAACTGTTTTTT
CASSWTVENEKLFF